One sample yielded the 24 T cell receptor beta chains listed below, sequenced in a study of shared clonotypes between healthy human individuals. This table comes from immunoSEQ multiplex PCR, and its TCRdb copy is limited to in-frame clones, with some not included. The data contain 980,000 or so clones, over 75% of them singletons. Sequenced: memory CD4+ T cells sorted from blood. Subset noted: CD45RA-negative fraction. These receptors came from a man between 18 and 35 years old in good health.

V is TRBV30 and J is TRBJ2-4; weak D call: TRBD1 (8 bases). Germline loops: CDR1 GTSNPN, CDR2 SVGIG (reference sequence). The CDR3 runs 13 residues. The germline V and J ends were trimmed by 4 bases and 6 bases, with 13 bases remaining between them. The CDR3 DNA sequence: TGTGCCTGGAAACAGGGGGGGGTAAACATTCAGTACTTC. Residues: CAWKQGGVNIQYF.

The chain uses TRBV30 and TRBJ2-3, with D perhaps TRBD1 or TRBD2 (7 bases each). Trimming took off 2 bases at V and 5 bases at J, with 14 bases between the two ends. The CDR3 is 14 amino acids. Germline loops: CDR1 GTSNPN, CDR2 SVGIG (reference sequence). This CDR3 reads CAWSRGGGRDTQYF. CDR3 bases: TGTGCCTGGAGTAGAGGGGGCGGGAGAGATACGCAGTATTTT.

This chain connects TRBV29-1 to TRBJ1-1; D call uncertain. This CDR3 contains 11 residues. Germline V gene data show CDR1 as SQVTM and CDR2 as ANQGSEA. Trimming stripped 6 bases from V and 5 bases from J, with 10 bases between. This CDR3 is CSVTQVTEAFF. DNA for the CDR3: TGCAGCGTAACTCAGGTGACTGAAGCTTTCTTT. Full variable domain (remainder filled in from reference TRBV29-1 and TRBJ1-1): SAVISQKPSRDICQRGTSLTIQCQVDSQVTMMFWYRQQPGQSLTLIATANQGSEATYESGFVIDKFPISRPNLTFSTLTVSNMSPEDSSIYLCSVTQVTEAFFGQGTRLTVV.

Notes on this clone: A much larger clone lies one base from this, so it may be a read error. This sequence joins TRBV4-1 and TRBJ1-5; D is undetermined. The end of the DNA fits TRBJ2-3 better, so the J call may be wrong. Looked up from germline, CDR1 is MGHRA and CDR2 is YSYEKL. The CDR3 length is 15 residues. DNA of the CDR3: TGCGCCAGCAGCCAAGAATCGACCGCTAATCAGCCCCAGTATTTT. It codes for CASSQESTANQPQYF.

This clone was seen a single time. DNA for the CDR3: TGTGCCAGCTTCCCAGGAGGCAGGTTGAGCAATCAGCCCCAGCATTTT. Protein product: CASFPGGRLSNQPQHF. This chain joins TRBV28 and TRBJ1-5; D is unresolved. Trimming took off 8 bases at V and 1 base at J, with 18 bases between the two ends. Germline lookup yields CDR1 MDHEN and CDR2 SYDVKM. The CDR3 spans 16 residues.

This clone has a single count. The rearrangement links TRBV6-5 to TRBJ1-5; the D gene is possibly TRBD1 (5 bases). The CDR3 covers 16 residues. V lost 4 bases and J 6 bases, leaving 19 bases between the germline ends. From germline, CDR1 is MNHEY and CDR2 SVGAGI. This CDR3 reads CASSFRGSLKGQPQHF. The CDR3 DNA reads as TGTGCCAGCAGTTTTCGGGGGAGCCTCAAAGGTCAGCCCCAGCATTTT.

This rearrangement joins TRBV15 to TRBJ1-5, with D uncertain. The CDR3 has 12 amino acids. Deletions cut 4 bases from V and 1 base from J, with 2 bases between. Per germline, CDR1 LNHNV and CDR2 YYDKDF (reference sequence). The CDR3 sequence is CATSTSNQPQHF. Here the CDR3 DNA reads TGTGCCACCAGCACGAGCAATCAGCCCCAGCATTTT.

The chain joins TRBV5-1 to TRBJ2-5, with D possibly matching TRBD2 (5 bases). CDR1 and CDR2 (germline): SGHRS, YFSETQ. The CDR3 loop spans 16 amino acids. Trimming took off 4 bases at V and 5 bases at J, with 21 bases between the two ends. CDR3 sequence: CASSPSTDSSSETQYF. Here the CDR3 DNA reads TGCGCCAGCAGCCCATCGACGGACTCTAGTTCTGAGACCCAGTACTTC. The complete variable domain, with remaining parts taken from reference TRBV5-1 and TRBJ2-5, reads KAGVTQTPRYLIKTRGQQVTLSCSPISGHRSVSWYQQTPGQGLQFLFEYFSETQRNKGNFPGRFSGRQFSNSRSEMNVSTLELGDSALYLCASSPSTDSSSETQYFGPGTRLLVL.

This clone was found a few times. This chain uses TRBV4-3 with TRBJ2-5; weak D call: TRBD2 (6 bases). CDR1 and CDR2 (germline): LGHNA, YSLEER. The CDR3 runs 15 residues. Trimming removed 1 base from V and 4 bases from J, with 13 bases in between. Here the CDR3 DNA reads TGCGCCAGCAGCCAAGGGGTTGGGGGGACAGAGACCCAGTACTTC. It specifies CASSQGVGGTETQYF.

This sequence joins TRBV10-3 and TRBJ2-6, with 9 positions matching TRBD1. V lost 6 bases, J lost 2 bases, and 8 bases stayed unmatched. Germline V lookup: CDR1 ENHRY, CDR2 SYGVKD. This CDR3 spans 17 amino acids. CDR3 in amino acids: CAISPGQGRPGANVLTF. The CDR3, as DNA: TGTGCCATCAGCCCGGGACAGGGAAGACCTGGGGCCAACGTCCTGACTTTC.

On this clone: A read error may produce the germline difference seen at one junction end. The chain recombines TRBV7-7 with TRBJ2-5; possible D gene TRBD2, 7 bases. This CDR3 has 16 amino acids. CDR1 and CDR2 (germline): SSHAT, FNYEAQ (reference sequence). CDR3 nucleotide sequence: TGTGCTAGCAGCTTAGCTCCGGGCGGGGGCGGAGAGACCCAGTACTTC. Amino acid sequence: CASSLAPGGGGETQYF.

As for this clone: In the same sample, other DNA sequences code for this CDR3. The chain employs TRBV4-3 and TRBJ2-7, with 7 bases identical to TRBD1. The CDR3 has 15 amino acids. The trim removed 0 bases at V and 2 bases at J, leaving 4 bases unmatched. CDR1 and CDR2 (germline): LGHNA, YSLEER. CDR3 protein: CASSQDWDRAYEQYF. The CDR3 DNA sequence: TGCGCCAGCAGCCAAGATTGGGACAGAGCCTACGAGCAGTACTTC.

This clone has only a few counts. This chain uses TRBV30 with TRBJ1-1, with D maybe TRBD1 (5 bases). Germline lookup yields CDR1 GTSNPN and CDR2 SVGIG (reference sequence). The CDR3 covers 12 residues. Trimming removed 5 bases from V and 3 bases from J, with 10 bases in between. The CDR3 DNA reads TGTGCCTGGGTACGGGGGTACACTGAAGCTTTCTTT. Its translation: CAWVRGYTEAFF.

The chain carries TRBV7-2 and TRBJ2-1, with TRBD1 matching over 7 bases. Germline-derived CDR1 and CDR2 are SGHTA and FQGNSA. The CDR3 contains 11 residues. J lost 6 bases, V lost 10 bases, and 3 bases had no gene match. In DNA form, the CDR3 reads TGTGCCATCAGGGGGTCCAATGAGCAGTTCTTC. Its protein is CAIRGSNEQFF.

This chain connects TRBV6-1 to TRBJ1-3; a weak D match, TRBD1 (5 bases). The CDR3 length is 13 residues. Germline-derived CDR1 and CDR2 are MNHNS and SASEGT. V was cut by 4 bases and J by 4 bases, with 8 bases left in between. CDR3 loop: CASSGRQGNTIYF. For the CDR3, the DNA is TGTGCCAGCAGTGGGCGACAGGGAAACACCATATATTTT.

This clone was seen a single time. The V and J genes are TRBV6-5 and TRBJ1-5, with TRBD1 matching over 7 bases. V shed 2 bases, J shed 6 bases, and the junction held 4 bases outside the gene matches. This CDR3 has 14 residues. The germline CDR1 and CDR2 sequences are MNHEY and SVGAGI. This chain's CDR3 is CASSYETGFQPQHF. CDR3 DNA: TGTGCCAGCAGTTACGAGACAGGGTTTCAGCCCCAGCATTTT.

The chain combines TRBV4-3 with TRBJ2-2, with 8 bases fitting TRBD2. From germline, CDR1 is LGHNA and CDR2 YSLEER. This CDR3 region has 15 residues. V lost 5 bases and J lost 6; bases outside the gene matches: 8. As DNA, the CDR3 is TGCGCCAGCAGCTCGGGACTAGAATTTCCCGGGGAGCTGTTTTTT. Protein: CASSSGLEFPGELFF.

The V gene is TRBV6-5, the J gene TRBJ2-6, with D hard to call. The CDR3 spans 16 residues. Germline values: CDR1 MNHEY, CDR2 SVGAGI. The V end was cut by 0 bases, the J end by 0 bases, with 6 bases between. In nucleotides, the CDR3 is TGTGCCAGCAGTTACTCACAAAGCTCTGGGGCCAACGTCCTGACTTTC. It is translated as CASSYSQSSGANVLTF.

The chain recombines TRBV11-2 with TRBJ1-6, with D unresolved. The CDR3 is 14 amino acids. V dropped 2 bases and J dropped 8 bases, with 10 bases sitting between them. Looked up from germline, CDR1 is SGHAT and CDR2 is FQNNGV. CDR3 loop: CASSLRARDSPLHF. As DNA, the CDR3 is TGTGCCAGCAGCTTAAGGGCTAGGGATTCACCCCTCCACTTT.

A remark on this clone: At one end, the junction sequence differs from germline, possibly due to a read error. The chain couples TRBV7-2 to TRBJ2-1, with 11 nucleotides matching TRBD2. The germline gives CDR1 SGHTA, CDR2 FQGNSA. The CDR3 loop spans 16 amino acids. CDR3 loop: CASGLAGGGNYNEQFF. The CDR3 DNA follows: TGTGCCAGCGGCTTAGCGGGAGGGGGTAACTACAATGAGCAGTTCTTC.

The chain couples TRBV7-2 to TRBJ2-7; unclear D gene. The germline V and J ends were trimmed by 4 bases and 3 bases, with 10 bases remaining between them. This CDR3 contains 13 residues. Germline loops: CDR1 SGHTA, CDR2 FQGNSA. The CDR3 DNA is TGTGCCAGCAGCTCCCTCCCGGACTACGAGCAGTACTTC. This sequence encodes CASSSLPDYEQYF.

This clone came up many times. The chain links TRBV5-4 to TRBJ2-4; 12 nucleotides agree with TRBD2. The CDR3 has 15 amino acids. The V and J ends lost 5 bases and 2 bases, in that order; junction bases with no gene match: 2. Looked up from germline, CDR1 is SGHNT and CDR2 is YYREEE (reference sequence). Written as DNA, the CDR3 is TGTGCCAGCAGTCTAGCGGGGGGGACCAAAAACATTCAGTACTTC. Translated, it gives CASSLAGGTKNIQYF. Full variable domain (outside the CDR3, taken from reference TRBV5-4 and TRBJ2-4): ETGVTQSPTHLIKTRGQQVTLRCSSQSGHNTVSWYQQALGQGPQFIFQYYREEENGRGNFPPRFSGLQFPNYSSELNVNALELDDSALYLCASSLAGGTKNIQYFGAGTRLSVL.

This clone showed up just once. The chain carries TRBV29-1 and TRBJ2-7, with 8 bases that match TRBD2. After removal of 3 bases from V and 3 bases from J, the junction contained 10 bases not matched to a gene. Germline assignment: CDR1 SQVTM and CDR2 ANQGSEA. The CDR3 sequence is 15 residues long. The CDR3 reads CSVDGLAGGYYEQYF. The CDR3 DNA reads as TGCAGCGTTGACGGGCTAGCGGGCGGATACTACGAGCAGTACTTC.

The gene calls are TRBV11-2 and TRBJ2-5; D not certain. CDR3 length: 13 amino acids. V was clipped by 4 bases and J by 5 bases, with 11 bases between them. Germline-derived CDR1 and CDR2 are SGHAT and FQNNGV. CDR3 residues: CASSSVGTETQYF. In nucleotides, the CDR3 is TGTGCCAGCAGCTCCGTGGGAACGGAGACCCAGTACTTC.